This TCR beta chain was observed in a study of blood T cell repertoires in COVID-19. Study-wide background: The cDNA or gDNA used as material had been derived from T cells, B-cell-depleted T cells, or PBMCs.

Original handling: Counts of nucleated cells, estimated from reference gene primer amplification, were obtained. Libraries were prepared by immunoSEQ multiplex PCR; TCRdb keeps only in-frame clonotypes and omits some of them. The DNA gave D and trimming, while V, J and clone size come from that table. The profile covers 140,000 to 150,000 clones, with approximately 87% appearing a single time and around 45% taken by the ten largest. This CDR3 spans 15 amino acids. CDR1 is SGHRS, CDR2 YFSETQ, per germline. J gave up 8 bases and V 2 bases, and 7 bases lay outside the gene matches. The source of this sequence is a human donor in a cohort sampled during active COVID-19. The chain recombines TRBV5-1 with TRBJ1-4, with 9 bases identical to TRBD1. The sample taken for sequencing was peripheral blood. The CDR3 here is CASSLQGAREEKLFF. The CDR3 DNA is TGCGCCAGCAGCTTACAGGGGGCGCGAGAAGAAAAACTGTTTTTT.